This T cell receptor beta chain comes out of a study of OX40 agonist ivuxolimab in advanced cancers. General study findings and limits: The authors did not determine the antigen specificity of the expanded peripheral T cells.

Produced via immunoSEQ multiplex PCR; TCRdb's table is partial and in-frame only. This sample has over 100,000 clones; 85% to 95% occur once, and the top ten carry approximately 0.15%. Only a few counts were recorded for this clone. The target antigen is unknown. The sampling schedule covered blood at baseline, cycle 4 day 1, and cycle 7 day 1. CDR1 and CDR2 from the germline V gene are SNHLY and FYNNEI. V gave up 6 bases and J gave up 8 bases, with 13 bases separating them. The CDR3 is 12 residues long. This chain links TRBV2 with TRBJ1-2; TRBD1 is a possible D gene (6 bases). The material was CD4+ or CD8+ T cells sorted from blood, obtained in a trial of the OX40 agonist ivuxolimab. This TCR was sampled from an adult with an advanced solid tumor such as melanoma, head and neck, liver or kidney cancer. CDR3 nucleotides: TGTGCCAGCAGCGTACAGGGACGAGGCTACACCTTC. Translated, it gives CASSVQGRGYTF.